Below, 2 T cell receptor beta chains from the same sample are listed, as sequenced in a study of blood T cell repertoires in COVID-19. Generated by immunoSEQ multiplex PCR, the TCRdb table keeps only in-frame clones and is missing some. The table lists hundreds of thousands of clones, about nine tenths of them singletons. The sample comprised peripheral blood. These receptors originate from a woman in her 30s with active or convalescent COVID-19.

The rearrangement joins TRBV5-4 to TRBJ2-7; 13 bases fit TRBD2. Germline trimming cut 4 bases from V and 3 bases from J; bases unmatched to any gene: 4. Looked up from germline, CDR1 is SGHNT and CDR2 is YYREEE (reference sequence). CDR3 size: 15 residues. CDR3 DNA: TGTGCCAGCAGCATGACTAGCGGGGGGAGCTACGAGCAGTACTTC. It translates to CASSMTSGGSYEQYF. Full variable domain (remainder filled in from reference TRBV5-4 and TRBJ2-7): ETGVTQSPTHLIKTRGQQVTLRCSSQSGHNTVSWYQQALGQGPQFIFQYYREEENGRGNFPPRFSGLQFPNYSSELNVNALELDDSALYLCASSMTSGGSYEQYFGPGTRLTVT.

V usage is TRBV5-4 and J usage is TRBJ2-7; 7 bases line up with TRBD1. The junction had 11 bases not matched to a gene; V was cut back by 4 bases and J by 1 base. The V gene's germline CDR1 is SGHNT and CDR2 YYREEE (reference sequence). There are 16 residues in the CDR3. The CDR3 loop reads CASSAPGTVGSYEQYF. CDR3 sequence (DNA): TGTGCCAGCAGCGCGCCCGGGACAGTAGGATCCTACGAGCAGTACTTC.